Presented here are 23 T cell receptor beta chains from one specimen sequenced in a study of T cells expressing NK-cell markers. TCRdb reprocessed the 5' RACE reads and keeps a single row for each CDR3 protein, giving no DNA. This sample's table has around 380,000 distinct CDR3 sequences. Sequencing used blood T cells: a sorted CD56 or NKG2C T cell subset, CD4+ or CD8+ T cells, or bulk PBMC T cells (not recorded which). The receptors were sampled from a woman in her 50s in good health.

The rearrangement uses TRBV11-3 and TRBJ2-4. The CDR3 covers 17 residues. CDR1 and CDR2 (germline): SGHNT, YENEEA. The CDR3 sequence: CASSLFLLTEAKNIQYF. The full variable domain, completed using reference TRBV11-3 and TRBJ2-4, is EAGVVQSPRYKIIEKKQPVAFWCNPISGHNTLYWYLQNLGQGPELLIRYENEEAVDDSQLPKDRFSAERLKGVDSTLKIQPAELGDSAVYLCASSLFLLTEAKNIQYFGAGTRLSVL.

The CDR3 loop reads CASSLDGGQPQHF. The rearrangement links TRBV7-9 to TRBJ1-5; the TRBD1 assignment by TCRdb is unverifiable without DNA. CDR3 size: 13 residues. Germline loops: CDR1 SEHNR, CDR2 FQNEAQ (reference sequence).

V is TRBV12-3 or TRBV12-4 and J is TRBJ2-3; TCRdb reports TRBD2, a call that lacks DNA to check it against. CDR3 length: 13 residues. CDR3 loop: CASSRRAADTQYF.

The chain couples TRBV7-9 to TRBJ1-6. The germline V gene has CDR1 SEHNR and CDR2 FQNEAQ (reference sequence). The CDR3 has 15 residues. The CDR3: CASSLMVASGSPLHF.

The chain links TRBV25-1 to TRBJ2-2; the D call from TCRdb, TRBD1, cannot be confirmed without DNA. The CDR3 consists of 14 residues. CDR1 is MGHDK and CDR2 is SYGVNS in the germline V gene. This chain's CDR3 is CASRTGADTGELFF.

V is TRBV7-9 and J is TRBJ1-2; TCRdb proposes TRBD1, but this gene call is untestable without DNA. Germline V gene sequence: CDR1 SEHNR, CDR2 FQNEAQ (reference sequence). The CDR3 is made up of 16 amino acids. The CDR3 loop reads CASRPPGQGEVYGYTF.

The chain is built from TRBV4-1 and TRBJ2-1; there is no DNA to check the TCRdb D call of TRBD2. Germline V CDR1 and CDR2: MGHRA, YSYEKL. The CDR3 totals 17 residues. The CDR3 sequence: CASSHVISVSRYNEQFF.

The gene calls are TRBV5-1 and TRBJ2-5; TCRdb picks TRBD1, but there is no DNA to check that call. CDR3 length: 14 amino acids. CDR1 and CDR2 (germline): SGHRS, YFSETQ. The CDR3 spells CASSFGGARETQYF.

This sequence joins TRBV12-3 or TRBV12-4 and TRBJ2-7; TCRdb reports TRBD2, a call that lacks DNA to check it against. This CDR3 has 17 residues. The CDR3 protein is CASSPKGAGEVLDEQYF.

J is TRBJ1-1 and V is TRBV9. The CDR3 extends over 14 amino acids. Germline V gene data show CDR1 as SGDLS and CDR2 as YYNGEE. The CDR3 reads CASSVGRINTEAFF.

The chain couples TRBV28 to TRBJ2-3; without DNA, the TCRdb call of TRBD1 cannot be checked. Germline assignment: CDR1 MDHEN and CDR2 SYDVKM. CDR3 size: 15 residues. CDR3 sequence: CASSLIRDSTDTQYF.

CDR3 region: CASSSDRFYGYTF. The chain joins TRBV2 to TRBJ1-2; the D call of TRBD1 rests on TCRdb alone, since no DNA is present to check it. From germline, CDR1 is SNHLY and CDR2 FYNNEI. CDR3 length equals 13 residues.

The chain recombines TRBV25-1 with TRBJ1-6; the D gene TCRdb calls, TRBD1, cannot be checked with no DNA. The CDR3 has 15 amino acids. CDR1 is MGHDK, CDR2 SYGVNS, per germline. CDR3 amino acids: CASSSSTGLGSPLHF.

The CDR3 loop reads CASSFGQHSNQPQHF. V usage is TRBV27 and J usage is TRBJ1-5. Germline V gene lookup returns CDR1 MNHEY and CDR2 SMNVEV (reference sequence). The CDR3 totals 15 residues.

Here the CDR3 reads CASNPLGSYNEQFF. The rearrangement uses TRBV5-6 and TRBJ2-1; TCRdb names TRBD2, which stays unverified in the absence of DNA. The germline V gene encodes CDR1 SGHDT and CDR2 YYEEEE. The CDR3 totals 14 residues.

The gene calls are TRBV12-3 or TRBV12-4 and TRBJ2-5; without DNA, the TCRdb call of TRBD1 cannot be checked. The CDR3 runs 15 residues. Here the CDR3 reads CASSTRTGRRETQYF.

The V gene is TRBV30, the J gene TRBJ2-1; TCRdb outputs TRBD1, but without DNA this stays unchecked. This CDR3 is 15 amino acids long. Germline assignment: CDR1 GTSNPN and CDR2 SVGIG (reference sequence). The CDR3 reads CAWSVWGANFIEQFF. The full variable domain, its missing parts supplied by reference TRBV30 and TRBJ2-1, is SQTIHQWPATLVQPVGSPLSLECTVEGTSNPNLYWYRQAAGRGLQLLFYSVGIGQISSEVPQNLSASRPQDRQFILSSKKLLLSDSGFYLCAWSVWGANFIEQFFGPGTRLTVL.

The rearrangement joins TRBV18 to TRBJ2-1; lacking DNA, the TRBD2 call made by TCRdb goes unchecked. This CDR3 comprises 13 residues. Germline CDR1 and CDR2: KGHSH and LQKENI. CDR3 in amino acids: CASSLDLAGGEFF. The full variable domain, in which reference TRBV18 and TRBJ2-1 provide the parts outside the CDR3, is NAGVMQNPRHLVRRRGQEARLRCSPMKGHSHVYWYRQLPEEGLKFMVYLQKENIIDESGMPKERFSAEFPKEGPSILRIQQVVRGDSAAYFCASSLDLAGGEFFGPGTRLTVL.

The chain recombines TRBV6-5 with TRBJ2-7; TCRdb outputs TRBD1, but without DNA this stays unchecked. This CDR3 is 16 amino acids long. CDR1 and CDR2 (germline): MNHEY, SVGAGI. The CDR3 loop is CASSYSGAGGPYEQYF.

The rearrangement uses TRBV20-1 and TRBJ1-1; TCRdb picks TRBD1, but there is no DNA to check that call. The CDR3 has 16 amino acids. Germline assignment: CDR1 DFQATT and CDR2 SNEGSKA (reference sequence). CDR3 amino acids: CSARGGQGAGFTEAFF.

The V and J genes are TRBV7-2 and TRBJ2-2. CDR1 SGHTA and CDR2 FQGNSA come from the germline V gene. The CDR3 extends over 15 amino acids. The CDR3 loop is CASSLFQMDTGELFF.

The gene calls are TRBV2 and TRBJ2-1; the TRBD2 assignment by TCRdb is unverifiable without DNA. Germline-derived CDR1 and CDR2 are SNHLY and FYNNEI. The CDR3 sequence is 16 residues long. CDR3 sequence reads: CASKGPTSGRMVEQFF.

The chain employs TRBV27 and TRBJ2-1; as DNA is missing, the TRBD2 call by TCRdb cannot be tested. This CDR3 spans 16 amino acids. Germline V gene lookup returns CDR1 MNHEY and CDR2 SMNVEV (reference sequence). CDR3 sequence: CASSSSSLLSYNEQFF.